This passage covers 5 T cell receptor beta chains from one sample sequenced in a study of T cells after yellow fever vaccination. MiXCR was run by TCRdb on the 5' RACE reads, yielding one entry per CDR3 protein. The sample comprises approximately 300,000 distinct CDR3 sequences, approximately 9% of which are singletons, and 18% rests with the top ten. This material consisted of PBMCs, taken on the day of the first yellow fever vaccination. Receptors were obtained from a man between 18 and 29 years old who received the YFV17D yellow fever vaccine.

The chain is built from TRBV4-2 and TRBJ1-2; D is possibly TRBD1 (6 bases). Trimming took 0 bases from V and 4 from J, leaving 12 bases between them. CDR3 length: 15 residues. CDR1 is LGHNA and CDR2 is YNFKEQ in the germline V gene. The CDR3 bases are TGTGCCAGCAGCCAAGATCTAACAGGGCCCTATGGCTACACCTTC. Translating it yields CASSQDLTGPYGYTF.

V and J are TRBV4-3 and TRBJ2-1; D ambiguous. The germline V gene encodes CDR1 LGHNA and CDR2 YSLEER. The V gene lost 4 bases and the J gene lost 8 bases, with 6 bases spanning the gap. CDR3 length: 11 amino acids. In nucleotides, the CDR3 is TGCGCCAGCAGCCGCCGGCATGAGCAGTTCTTC. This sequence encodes CASSRRHEQFF.

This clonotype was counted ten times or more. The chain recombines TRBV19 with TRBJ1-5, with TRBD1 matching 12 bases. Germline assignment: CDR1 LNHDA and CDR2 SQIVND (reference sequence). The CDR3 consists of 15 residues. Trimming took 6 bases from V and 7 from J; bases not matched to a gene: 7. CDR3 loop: CASSGTGGIWQPQHF. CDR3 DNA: TGTGCCAGTAGCGGGACAGGGGGCATATGGCAGCCCCAGCATTTT.

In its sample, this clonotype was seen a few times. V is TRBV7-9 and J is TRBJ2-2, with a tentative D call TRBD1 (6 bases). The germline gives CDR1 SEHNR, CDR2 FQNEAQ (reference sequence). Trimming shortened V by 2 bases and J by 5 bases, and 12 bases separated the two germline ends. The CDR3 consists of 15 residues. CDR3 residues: CASSLWGPRTGELFF. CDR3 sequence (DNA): TGTGCCAGCAGCTTATGGGGGCCCAGGACCGGGGAGCTGTTTTTT.

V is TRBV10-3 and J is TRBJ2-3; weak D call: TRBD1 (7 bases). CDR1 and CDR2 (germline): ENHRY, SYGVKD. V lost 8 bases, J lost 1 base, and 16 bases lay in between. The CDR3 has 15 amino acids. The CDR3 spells CAISNGGGRTDTQYF. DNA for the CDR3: TGTGCCATCTCCAATGGAGGGGGCCGCACAGATACGCAGTATTTT.